This T cell receptor (beta chain) was recorded in a study of cytomegalovirus exposure and HLA in healthy donors. With V trimmed by 3 bases and J by 2 bases, 7 bases remained unmatched. Germline loops: CDR1 SGDLS, CDR2 YYNGEE. The CDR3 runs 15 residues. The study ran its PCR with 60 Vbeta and 13 Jbeta primers. TCRdb's table, derived via immunoSEQ multiplex PCR, lists solely in-frame clones and lacks some. The table records about 150,000 clones, about 60% of them present only once. Study-wide results and limits: In a later analysis, TCR beta V- and J-gene trimming showed a link to a missense DCLRE1C variant.

As for this clone: Its specificity is not known.

This clonotype originated in an older woman in good health and CMV-seropositive. The genes are TRBV9 and TRBJ2-7; 8 bases align to TRBD2. Sequencing was performed on PBMCs. CDR3 in amino acids: CASSARAGDTYEQYF. CDR3 DNA: TGTGCCAGCAGCGCCCGAGCGGGAGACACCTACGAGCAGTACTTC.